This T cell receptor (beta chain) is from a study of T-cell reconstitution after alpha-beta-depleted transplantation in children. J was trimmed by 1 base and V by 6 bases; bases with no gene match: 4. Germline assignment: CDR1 SQVTM and CDR2 ANQGSEA. CDR3 length: 13 residues. Findings and limits, study-wide: Expanded graft clones numbering several hundred reportedly gave rise to alpha-beta T cells about two months after transplant. In some patients, recipient T cells and intrathymic progenitors surviving conditioning explained high day-60 diversity. When one year had passed after transplant, most T-cell counts and diversity came from newly produced T cells.

For this clonotype: Its antigen is undetermined.

Construction of the TCRbeta library involved unique molecular identifiers. TCRdb re-derived calls from the PCR reads in MiXCR, one entry per CDR3 protein. The sample has around 300,000 distinct CDR3 sequences; 20% to 30% are singletons. This specimen consisted of PBMCs, mostly from graft donor cells, obtained 180 days after TCRalphabeta/CD19-depleted stem cell transplant. The receptor comes from a male patient between 5 and 17 years old who had a stem cell transplant for acute lymphoblastic leukemia, so the T cells may come from the graft donor. The chain joins TRBV29-1 to TRBJ1-1, with TRBD1 matching 8 bases. CDR3 region: CSVAGQENTEAFF. The CDR3 DNA is TGCAGCGTGGCGGGACAGGAGAACACTGAAGCTTTCTTT.